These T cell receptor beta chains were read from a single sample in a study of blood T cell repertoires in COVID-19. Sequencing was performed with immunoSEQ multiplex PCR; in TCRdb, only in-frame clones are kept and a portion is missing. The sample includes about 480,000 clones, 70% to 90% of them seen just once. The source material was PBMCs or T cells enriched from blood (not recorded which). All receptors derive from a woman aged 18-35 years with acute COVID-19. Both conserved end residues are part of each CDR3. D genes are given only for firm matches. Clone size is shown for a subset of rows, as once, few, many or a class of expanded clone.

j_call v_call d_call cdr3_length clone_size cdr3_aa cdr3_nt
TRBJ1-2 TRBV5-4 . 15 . CASSGPRTSEGGYTF TGTGCCAGCAGCGGACCCCGGACTTCCGAAGGAGGCTACACCTTC
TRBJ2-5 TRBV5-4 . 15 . CASSRSRTAGETQYF TGTGCCAGCAGCCGGTCCAGAACCGCGGGGGAGACCCAGTACTTC
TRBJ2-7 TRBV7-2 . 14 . CASSSELVSYEQYF TGTGCCAGCAGCTCCGAGCTCGTATCCTACGAGCAGTACTTC
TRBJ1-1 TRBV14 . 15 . CASSRPGHPNTEAFF TGTGCCAGCAGCCGCCCGGGACATCCGAACACTGAAGCTTTCTTT
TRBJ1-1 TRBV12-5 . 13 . CASGLTGSREAFF TGTGCTAGTGGTTTGACAGGGAGTCGTGAAGCTTTCTTT
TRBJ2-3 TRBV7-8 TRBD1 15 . CASSLGGTGTDTQYF TGTGCCAGCAGCTTAGGAGGGACAGGGACAGATACGCAGTATTTT
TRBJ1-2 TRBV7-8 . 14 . CASSLSGENYGYTF TGTGCCAGCAGCCTGTCTGGAGAGAACTATGGCTACACCTTC
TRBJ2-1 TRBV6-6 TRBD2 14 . CASTNGKTSGEQFF TGTGCCAGCACCAACGGGAAAACTAGCGGGGAGCAGTTCTTC
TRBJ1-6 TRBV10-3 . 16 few CAISESTGSYNSPLHF TGTGCCATCAGTGAGTCAACAGGATCCTATAATTCACCCCTCCACTTT
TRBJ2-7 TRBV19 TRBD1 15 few CASRRDSLGSYEQYF TGTGCCAGTAGGAGGGACAGTTTGGGCTCCTACGAGCAGTACTTC
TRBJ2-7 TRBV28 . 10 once CASSGRLQYF TGTGCCAGCAGCGGGAGATTGCAGTACTTC
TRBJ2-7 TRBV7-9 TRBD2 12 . CASNLRGGEQYF TGTGCCAGCAACTTGCGCGGGGGAGAGCAGTACTTC
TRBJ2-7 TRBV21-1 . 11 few CASILACEQYF TGTGCCAGCATACTAGCGTGCGAGCAGTACTTC
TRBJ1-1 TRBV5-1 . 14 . CASSLRASDTEAFF TGCGCCAGCAGCTTGCGAGCATCCGACACTGAAGCTTTCTTT
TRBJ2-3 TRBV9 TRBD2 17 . CASSVGGRPESTDTQYF TGTGCCAGCAGCGTAGGCGGGAGACCAGAAAGCACAGATACGCAGTATTTT
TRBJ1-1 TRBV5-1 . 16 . CASSLDSGLLNTEAFF TGCGCCAGCAGCTTGGACTCGGGACTCCTGAACACTGAAGCTTTCTTT
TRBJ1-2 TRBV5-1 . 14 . CASSPESGAYGYTF TGCGCCAGCAGCCCCGAATCAGGGGCCTATGGCTACACCTTC
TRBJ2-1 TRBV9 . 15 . CASSVESSSYNEQFF TGTGCCAGCAGCGTAGAGAGTAGCTCCTACAATGAGCAGTTCTTC
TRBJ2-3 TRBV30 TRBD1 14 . CAWSPGQGFLTQYF TGTGCCTGGAGTCCGGGACAGGGTTTTTTGACGCAGTATTTT
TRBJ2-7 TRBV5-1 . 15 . CASSLERGTSYEQYF TGCGCCAGCAGCTTGGAGAGGGGGACGTCCTACGAGCAGTACTTC
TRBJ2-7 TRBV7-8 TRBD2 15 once CASSSGTTNQGEQYF TGTGCCAGCAGCTCCGGGACTACCAATCAGGGTGAGCAGTACTTC
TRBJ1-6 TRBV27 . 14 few CASSQRQNNSPLHF TGTGCCAGCAGTCAAAGACAGAATAATTCACCCCTCCACTTT
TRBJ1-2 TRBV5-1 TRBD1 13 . CASSDRTGNGYTF TGCGCCAGCAGCGACCGGACAGGGAATGGCTACACCTTC
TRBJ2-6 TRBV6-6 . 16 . CASSYSIAPGANVLTF TGTGCCAGCAGTTACTCGATTGCGCCGGGGGCCAACGTCCTGACTTTC
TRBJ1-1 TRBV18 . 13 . CASSPAENTEAFF TGTGCCAGCTCACCGGCGGAGAACACTGAAGCTTTCTTT
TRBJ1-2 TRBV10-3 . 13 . CAISVPGSYGYTF TGTGCCATCAGTGTACCCGGGAGTTATGGCTACACCTTC
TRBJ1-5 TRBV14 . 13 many CASSRGLNQPQHF TGTGCCAGCAGCCGAGGACTAAATCAGCCCCAGCATTTT
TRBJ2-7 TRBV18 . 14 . CASSPLGIIYEQYF TGTGCCAGCTCACCATTGGGCATAATCTACGAGCAGTACTTC
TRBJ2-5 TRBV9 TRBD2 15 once CASSVEAGGRETQYF TGTGCCAGCAGCGTAGAAGCGGGGGGGCGGGAGACCCAGTACTTC
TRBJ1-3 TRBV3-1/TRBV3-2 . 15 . CASSQEGGLGNTIYF TGTGCCAGCAGCCAAGAGGGGGGGCTTGGAAACACCATATATTTT
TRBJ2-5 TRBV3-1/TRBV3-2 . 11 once CASSAGETQYF TGTGCCAGCAGCGCCGGGGAGACCCAGTACTTC
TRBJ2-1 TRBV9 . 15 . CASSERESSYNEQFF TGTGCCAGCAGCGAGCGCGAAAGCTCCTACAATGAGCAGTTCTTC
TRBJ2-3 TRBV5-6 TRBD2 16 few CASSLAGGGRTDTQYF TGTGCCAGCAGCTTGGCTGGGGGGGGTCGCACAGATACGCAGTATTTT
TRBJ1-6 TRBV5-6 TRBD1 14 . CASRAGTGRRALHF TGTGCCAGCAGGGCCGGGACAGGCAGGAGGGCCCTCCACTTT
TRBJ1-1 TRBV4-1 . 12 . CASSQQRSEAFF TGCGCCAGCAGCCAACAGCGTTCTGAAGCTTTCTTT
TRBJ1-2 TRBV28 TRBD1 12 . CASTGQGLGPTF TGTGCCAGCACCGGACAGGGTTTAGGCCCCACCTTC
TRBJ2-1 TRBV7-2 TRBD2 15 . CASSLGRGRANEQFF TGTGCCAGCAGCTTAGGGCGCGGGAGGGCCAATGAGCAGTTCTTC
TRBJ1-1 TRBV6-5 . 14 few CASSLWGTTTEAFF TGTGCCAGCAGTCTTTGGGGGACAACCACTGAAGCTTTCTTT
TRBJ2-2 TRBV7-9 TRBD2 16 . CASSPRTSGSPGELFF TGTGCCAGCAGCCCCCGGACTAGCGGGAGTCCCGGGGAGCTGTTTTTT
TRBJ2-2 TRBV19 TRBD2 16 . CASTSFIAGGTGELFF TGTGCCAGTACCTCATTCATAGCGGGTGGGACCGGGGAGCTGTTTTTT
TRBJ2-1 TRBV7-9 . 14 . CASSLDRSANEQFF TGTGCCAGCAGCTTAGATAGGAGTGCGAATGAGCAGTTCTTC
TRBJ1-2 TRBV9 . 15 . CASSPDLARVLGYTF TGTGCCAGCAGCCCCGATTTGGCCAGGGTCCTCGGCTACACCTTC
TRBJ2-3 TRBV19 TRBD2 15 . CASSNLAAFTDTQYF TGTGCCAGTAGTAACCTAGCGGCGTTCACAGATACGCAGTATTTT
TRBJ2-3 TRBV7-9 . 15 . CASSLVDSSTDTQYF TGTGCCAGCAGCTTAGTAGATTCTAGCACAGATACGCAGTATTTT
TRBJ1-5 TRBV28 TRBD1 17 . CASSLDLGGHSNQPQHF TGTGCCAGCAGTTTGGATCTAGGGGGCCATAGCAATCAGCCCCAGCATTTT
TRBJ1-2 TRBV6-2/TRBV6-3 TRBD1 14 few CASSYSGQNYGYTF TGTGCCAGCAGTTACTCGGGACAGAACTATGGCTACACCTTC
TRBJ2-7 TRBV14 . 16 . CASSPSRAGDFFEQYF TGTGCCAGCAGCCCATCAAGAGCCGGGGATTTCTTCGAGCAGTACTTC
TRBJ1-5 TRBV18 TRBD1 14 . CASSPGTDNQPQHF TGTGCCAGCTCACCAGGGACAGATAATCAGCCCCAGCATTTT
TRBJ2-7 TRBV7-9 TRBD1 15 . CASSLIGTATGEQYF TGTGCCAGCAGCTTGATCGGGACAGCGACGGGCGAGCAGTACTTC
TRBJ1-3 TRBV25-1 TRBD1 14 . CASSEQGAGNTIYF TGTGCCAGCAGTGAACAGGGGGCGGGAAACACCATATATTTT